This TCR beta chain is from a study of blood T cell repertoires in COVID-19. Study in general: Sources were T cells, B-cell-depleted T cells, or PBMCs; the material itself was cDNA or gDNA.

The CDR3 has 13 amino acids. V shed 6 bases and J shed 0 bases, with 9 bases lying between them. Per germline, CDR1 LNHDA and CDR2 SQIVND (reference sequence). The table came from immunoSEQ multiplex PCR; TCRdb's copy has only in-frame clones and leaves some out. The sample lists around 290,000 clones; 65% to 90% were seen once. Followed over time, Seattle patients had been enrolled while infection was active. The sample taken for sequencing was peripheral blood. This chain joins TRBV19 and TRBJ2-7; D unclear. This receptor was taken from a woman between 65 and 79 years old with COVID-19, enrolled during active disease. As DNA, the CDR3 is TGTGCCAGTAGCCCTAGGAACTCCTACGAGCAGTACTTC. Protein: CASSPRNSYEQYF.